This T cell receptor (beta chain) was sequenced during a study of cytomegalovirus exposure and HLA in healthy donors. Study findings and constraints: Most likely, a cluster of highly shared sequence variants arose as a sequencing artifact. Rare TCR sequences dominated, though some public TCRs recurred in many donors.

Researchers ran the PCR with 60 Vbeta and 13 Jbeta primers. Only in-frame clones appear in the TCRdb table, and some are missing; sequencing was by immunoSEQ multiplex PCR. The sample lists roughly 100,000 clones, around 15% occurring once. This clone showed up just a few times. Its antigen is undetermined. Germline CDR1 reads LGHNA; CDR2 reads YSLEER. The CDR3 totals 18 residues. Trimming shortened V by 0 bases and J by 2 bases, and 19 bases separated the two germline ends. The rearrangement uses TRBV4-3 and TRBJ2-5, with D possibly TRBD2 on 5 matching bases. The sequence derives from a female donor in good health and CMV-seronegative. Sequencing was carried out using PBMCs. CDR3 region: CASSQDPGGQEAQETQYF. The CDR3 nucleotides read TGCGCCAGCAGCCAAGATCCCGGCGGCCAGGAGGCTCAAGAGACCCAGTACTTC.